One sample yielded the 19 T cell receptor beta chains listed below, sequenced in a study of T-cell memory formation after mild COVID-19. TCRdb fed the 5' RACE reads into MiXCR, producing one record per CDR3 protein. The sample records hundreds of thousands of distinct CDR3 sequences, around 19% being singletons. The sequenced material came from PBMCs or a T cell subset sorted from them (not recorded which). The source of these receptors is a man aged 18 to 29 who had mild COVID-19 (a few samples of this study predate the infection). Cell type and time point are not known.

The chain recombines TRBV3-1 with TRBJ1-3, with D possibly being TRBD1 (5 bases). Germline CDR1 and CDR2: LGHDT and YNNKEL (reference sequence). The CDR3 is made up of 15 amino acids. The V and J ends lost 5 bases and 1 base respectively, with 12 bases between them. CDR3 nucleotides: TGTGCCAGCAGCTTTCCCGACAGTTCTGGAAACACCATATATTTT. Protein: CASSFPDSSGNTIYF.

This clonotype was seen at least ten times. CDR3 residues: CASSLRGAGNTIYF. CDR3 nucleotides: TGTGCCAGCAGCTTGAGGGGAGCTGGAAACACCATATATTTT. The rearrangement uses TRBV7-6 and TRBJ1-3; weak D call: TRBD1 (5 bases). CDR3 size: 14 residues. CDR1 and CDR2 from the germline V gene are SGHVS and FNYEAQ. Trimming took 3 bases from V and 2 from J, leaving 8 bases between them.

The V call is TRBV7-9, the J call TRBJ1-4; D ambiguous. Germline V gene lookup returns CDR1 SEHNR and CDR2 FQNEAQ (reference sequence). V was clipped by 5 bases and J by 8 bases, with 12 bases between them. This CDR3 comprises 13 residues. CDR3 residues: CASSLAGVEKLFF. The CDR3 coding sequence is TGTGCCAGCAGCCTTGCGGGCGTGGAAAAACTGTTTTTT.

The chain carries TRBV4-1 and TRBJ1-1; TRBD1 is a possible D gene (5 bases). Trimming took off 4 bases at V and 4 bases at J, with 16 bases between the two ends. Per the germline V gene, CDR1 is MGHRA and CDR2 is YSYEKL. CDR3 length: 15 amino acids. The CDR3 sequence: CASSLPRGVPTEAFF. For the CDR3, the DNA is TGCGCCAGCAGCCTCCCCCGGGGGGTGCCCACTGAAGCTTTCTTT.

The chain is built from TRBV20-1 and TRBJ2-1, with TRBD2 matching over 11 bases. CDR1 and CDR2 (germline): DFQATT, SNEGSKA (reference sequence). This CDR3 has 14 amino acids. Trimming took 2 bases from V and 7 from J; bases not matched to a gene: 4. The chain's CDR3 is CSARTSGGRNEQFF. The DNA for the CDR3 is TGCAGTGCTAGAACTAGCGGGGGTAGGAATGAGCAGTTCTTC.

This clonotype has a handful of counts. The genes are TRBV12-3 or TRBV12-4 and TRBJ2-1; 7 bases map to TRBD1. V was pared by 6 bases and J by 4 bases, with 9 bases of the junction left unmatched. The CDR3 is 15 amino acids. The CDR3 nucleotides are TGTGCCAGCAGCAGGGGACAGATAGCTTACAATGAGCAGTTCTTC. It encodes CASSRGQIAYNEQFF.

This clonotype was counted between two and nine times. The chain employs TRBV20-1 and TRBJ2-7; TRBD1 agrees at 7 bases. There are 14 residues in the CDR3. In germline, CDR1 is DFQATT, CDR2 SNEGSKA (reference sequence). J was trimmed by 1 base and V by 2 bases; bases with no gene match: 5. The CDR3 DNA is TGCAGTGCTAGACTCCAGGGGGAATCCTACGAGCAGTACTTC. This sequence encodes CSARLQGESYEQYF.

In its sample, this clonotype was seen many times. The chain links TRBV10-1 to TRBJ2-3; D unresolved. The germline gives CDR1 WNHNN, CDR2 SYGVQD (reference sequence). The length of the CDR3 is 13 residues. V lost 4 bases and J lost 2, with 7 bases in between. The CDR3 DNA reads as TGCGCCAGCAGTGCCGGTCTCACAGATACGCAGTATTTT. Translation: CASSAGLTDTQYF.

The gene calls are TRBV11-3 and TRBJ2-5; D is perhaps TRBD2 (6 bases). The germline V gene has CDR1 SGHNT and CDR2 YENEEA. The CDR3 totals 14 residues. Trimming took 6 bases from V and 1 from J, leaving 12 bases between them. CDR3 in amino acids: CASSMGGAQETQYF. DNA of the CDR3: TGTGCCAGCAGTATGGGCGGGGCCCAAGAGACCCAGTACTTC.

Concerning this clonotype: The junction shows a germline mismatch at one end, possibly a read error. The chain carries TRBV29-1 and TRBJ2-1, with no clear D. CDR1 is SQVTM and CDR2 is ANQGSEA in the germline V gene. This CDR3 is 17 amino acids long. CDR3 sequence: CSVEGRVGFGSYNEQFF. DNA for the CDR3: TGCAGCGTAGAAGGACGGGTGGGTTTTGGCTCCTACAATGAGCAGTTCTTC.

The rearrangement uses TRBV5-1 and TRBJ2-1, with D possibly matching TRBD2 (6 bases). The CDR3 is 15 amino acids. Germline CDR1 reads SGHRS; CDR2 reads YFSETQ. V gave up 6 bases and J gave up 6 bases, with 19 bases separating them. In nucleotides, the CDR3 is TGCGCCAGCACCGCTGGGACTTCCTATGGCAATGAGCAGTTCTTC. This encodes CASTAGTSYGNEQFF.

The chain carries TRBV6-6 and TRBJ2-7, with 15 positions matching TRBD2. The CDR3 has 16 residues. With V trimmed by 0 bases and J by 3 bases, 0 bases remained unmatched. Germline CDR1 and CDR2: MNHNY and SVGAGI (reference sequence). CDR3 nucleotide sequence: TGTGCCAGCAGTTACTCGGGACTAGCGGGGGGCTACGAGCAGTACGTC. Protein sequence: CASSYSGLAGGYEQYV.

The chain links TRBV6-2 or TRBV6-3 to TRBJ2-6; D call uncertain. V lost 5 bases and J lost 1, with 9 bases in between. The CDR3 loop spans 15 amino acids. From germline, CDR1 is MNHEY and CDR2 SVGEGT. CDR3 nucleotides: TGTGCCAGCAGTCCTGAGTTGTCTGGGGCCAACGTCCTGACTTTC. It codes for CASSPELSGANVLTF.

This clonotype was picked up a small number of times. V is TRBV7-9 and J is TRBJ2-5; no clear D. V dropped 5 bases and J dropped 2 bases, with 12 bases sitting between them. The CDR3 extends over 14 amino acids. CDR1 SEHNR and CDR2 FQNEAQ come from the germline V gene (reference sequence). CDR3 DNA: TGTGCCAGCAGCCCAACCCGGTTGCAAGAGACCCAGTACTTC. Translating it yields CASSPTRLQETQYF.

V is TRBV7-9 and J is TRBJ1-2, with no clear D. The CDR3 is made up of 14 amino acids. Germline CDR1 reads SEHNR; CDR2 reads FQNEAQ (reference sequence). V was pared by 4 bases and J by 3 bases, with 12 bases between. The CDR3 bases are TGTGCCAGCAGCTCAGACCCCCTATACTATGGCTACACCTTC. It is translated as CASSSDPLYYGYTF.

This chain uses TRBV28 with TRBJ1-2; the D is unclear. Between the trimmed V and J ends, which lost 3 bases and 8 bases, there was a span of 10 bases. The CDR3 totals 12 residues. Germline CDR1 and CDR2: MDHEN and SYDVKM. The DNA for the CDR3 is TGTGCCAGCAGTTTGCACGGGAGCGGCTACACCTTC. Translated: CASSLHGSGYTF.

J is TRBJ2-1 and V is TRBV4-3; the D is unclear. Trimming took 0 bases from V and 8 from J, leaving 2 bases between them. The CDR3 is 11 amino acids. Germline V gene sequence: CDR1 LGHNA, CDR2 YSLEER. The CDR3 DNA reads TGCGCCAGCAGCCAAGAGGATGAGCAGTTCTTC. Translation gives CASSQEDEQFF.

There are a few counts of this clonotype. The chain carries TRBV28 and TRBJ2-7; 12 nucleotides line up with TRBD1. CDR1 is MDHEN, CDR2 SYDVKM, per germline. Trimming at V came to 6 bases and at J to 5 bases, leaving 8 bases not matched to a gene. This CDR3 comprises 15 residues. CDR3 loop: CASSSPGQGANEQYV. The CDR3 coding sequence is TGTGCCAGCAGCTCCCCGGGACAGGGGGCAAACGAGCAGTACGTC.

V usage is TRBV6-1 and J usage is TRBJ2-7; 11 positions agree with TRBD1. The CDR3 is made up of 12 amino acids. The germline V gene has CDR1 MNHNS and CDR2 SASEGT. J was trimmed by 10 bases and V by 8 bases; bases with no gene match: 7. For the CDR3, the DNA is TGTGCCAGCGGCTGGACAGGGGGCGATCAGTACGTC. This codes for CASGWTGGDQYV.